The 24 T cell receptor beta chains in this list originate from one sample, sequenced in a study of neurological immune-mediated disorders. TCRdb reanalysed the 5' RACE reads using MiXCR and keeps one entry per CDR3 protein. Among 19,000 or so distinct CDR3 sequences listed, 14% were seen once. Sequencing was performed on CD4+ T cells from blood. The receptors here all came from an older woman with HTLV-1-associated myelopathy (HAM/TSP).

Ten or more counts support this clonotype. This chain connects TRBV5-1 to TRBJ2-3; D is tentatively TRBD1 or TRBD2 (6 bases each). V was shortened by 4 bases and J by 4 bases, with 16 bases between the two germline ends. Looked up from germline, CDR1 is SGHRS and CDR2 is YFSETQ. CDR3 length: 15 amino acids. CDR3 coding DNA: TGCGCCAGCAGCGCGGTCGGGGGCTTGGCAGATACGCAGTATTTT. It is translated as CASSAVGGLADTQYF.

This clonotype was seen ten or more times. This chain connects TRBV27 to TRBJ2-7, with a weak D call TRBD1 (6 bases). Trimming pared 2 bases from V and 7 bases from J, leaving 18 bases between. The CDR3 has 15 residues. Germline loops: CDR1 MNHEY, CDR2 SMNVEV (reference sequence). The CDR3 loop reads CASSLTDSGMGEQYF. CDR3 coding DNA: TGTGCCAGCAGTTTAACGGACAGCGGAATGGGGGAGCAGTACTTC.

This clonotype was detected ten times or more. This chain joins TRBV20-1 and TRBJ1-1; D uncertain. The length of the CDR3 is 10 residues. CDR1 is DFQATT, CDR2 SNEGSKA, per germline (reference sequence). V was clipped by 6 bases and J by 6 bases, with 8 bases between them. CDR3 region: CSAQVSEAFF. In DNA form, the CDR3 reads TGCAGTGCCCAGGTTTCTGAAGCTTTCTTT.

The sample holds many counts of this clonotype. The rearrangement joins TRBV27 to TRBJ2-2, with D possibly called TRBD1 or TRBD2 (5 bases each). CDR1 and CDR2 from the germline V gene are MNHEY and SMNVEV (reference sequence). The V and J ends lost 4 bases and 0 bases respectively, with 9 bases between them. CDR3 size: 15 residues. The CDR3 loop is CASSYGTSNTGELFF. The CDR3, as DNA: TGTGCCAGCAGTTATGGGACCTCGAACACCGGGGAGCTGTTTTTT.

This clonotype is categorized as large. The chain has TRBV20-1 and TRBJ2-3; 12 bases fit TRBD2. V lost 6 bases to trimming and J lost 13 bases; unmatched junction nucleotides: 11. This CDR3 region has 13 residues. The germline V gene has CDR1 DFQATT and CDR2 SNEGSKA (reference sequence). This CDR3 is CSAPLAGGRNEYF. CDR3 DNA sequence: TGCAGTGCCCCACTAGCGGGGGGCAGGAACGAGTATTTT.

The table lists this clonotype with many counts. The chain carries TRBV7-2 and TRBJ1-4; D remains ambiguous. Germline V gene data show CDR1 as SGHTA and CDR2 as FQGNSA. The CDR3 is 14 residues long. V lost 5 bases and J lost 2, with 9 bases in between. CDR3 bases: TGTGCCAGCAGCCCGACGGGTACTAATGAAAAACTGTTTTTT. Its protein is CASSPTGTNEKLFF.

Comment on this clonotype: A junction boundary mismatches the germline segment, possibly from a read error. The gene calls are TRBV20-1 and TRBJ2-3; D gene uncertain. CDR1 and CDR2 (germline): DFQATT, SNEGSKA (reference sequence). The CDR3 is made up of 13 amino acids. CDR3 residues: CSASRPGTHTQYF. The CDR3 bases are TGCAGTGCTAGTAGGCCGGGCACACATACGCAGTATTTT.

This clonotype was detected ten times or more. The CDR3 loop reads CATRSGAGYNEQFF. The CDR3 DNA sequence: TGCGCCACCAGGAGCGGGGCGGGTTACAATGAGCAGTTCTTC. The chain is built from TRBV5-1 and TRBJ2-1; 7 positions match TRBD2. The J segment lost 4 bases and the V segment lost 9 bases, leaving 10 bases of the junction unmatched. Germline V gives CDR1 SGHRS, CDR2 YFSETQ. The CDR3 totals 14 residues.

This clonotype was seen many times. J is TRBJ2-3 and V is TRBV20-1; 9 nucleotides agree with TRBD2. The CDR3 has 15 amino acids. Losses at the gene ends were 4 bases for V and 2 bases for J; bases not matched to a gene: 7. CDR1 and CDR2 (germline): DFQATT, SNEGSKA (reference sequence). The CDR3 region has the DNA TGCAGTGCTATATCCCCTAGCGGGATCACAGATACGCAGTATTTT. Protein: CSAISPSGITDTQYF.

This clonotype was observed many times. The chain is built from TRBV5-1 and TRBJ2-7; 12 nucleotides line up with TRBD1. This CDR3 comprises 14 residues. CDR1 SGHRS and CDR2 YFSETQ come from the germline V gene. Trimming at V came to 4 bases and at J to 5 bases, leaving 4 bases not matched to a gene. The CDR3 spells CASSVGTGGHEQYF. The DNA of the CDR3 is TGCGCCAGCAGCGTGGGGACAGGGGGCCACGAGCAGTACTTC.

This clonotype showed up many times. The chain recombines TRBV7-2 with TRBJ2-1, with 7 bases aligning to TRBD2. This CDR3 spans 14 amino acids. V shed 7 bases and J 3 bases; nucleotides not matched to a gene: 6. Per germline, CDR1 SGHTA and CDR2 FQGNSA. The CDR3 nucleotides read TGTGCCAGCATACCGGCTAGCGGCTACAATGAGCAGTTCTTC. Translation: CASIPASGYNEQFF.

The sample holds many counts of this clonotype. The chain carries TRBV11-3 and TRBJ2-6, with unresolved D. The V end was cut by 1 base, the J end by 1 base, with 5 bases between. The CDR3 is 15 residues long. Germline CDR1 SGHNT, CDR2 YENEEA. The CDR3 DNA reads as TGTGCCAGCAGCTTAGCGGGTTCTGGGGCCAACGTCCTGACTTTC. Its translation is CASSLAGSGANVLTF.

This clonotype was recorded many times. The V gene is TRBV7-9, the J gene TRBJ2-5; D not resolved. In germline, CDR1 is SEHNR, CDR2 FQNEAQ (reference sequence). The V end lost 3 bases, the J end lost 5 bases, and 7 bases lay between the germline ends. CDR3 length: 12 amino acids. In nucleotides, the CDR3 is TGTGCCAGCAGCTTGGAAGCGGAGACCCAGTACTTC. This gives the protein CASSLEAETQYF.

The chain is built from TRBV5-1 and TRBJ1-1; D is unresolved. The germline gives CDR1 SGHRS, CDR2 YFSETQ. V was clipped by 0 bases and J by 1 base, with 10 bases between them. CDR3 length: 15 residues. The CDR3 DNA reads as TGCGCCAGCAGCTTGGGGGTTACCGGGAACACTGAAGCTTTCTTT. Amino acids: CASSLGVTGNTEAFF.

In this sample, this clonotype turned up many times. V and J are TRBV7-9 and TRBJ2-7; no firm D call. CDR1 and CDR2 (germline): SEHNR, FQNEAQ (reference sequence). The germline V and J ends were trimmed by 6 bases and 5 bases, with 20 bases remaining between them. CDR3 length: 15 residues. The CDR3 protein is CASSFYRAEANEQYF. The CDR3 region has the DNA TGTGCCAGCAGTTTCTACCGGGCTGAAGCCAACGAGCAGTACTTC. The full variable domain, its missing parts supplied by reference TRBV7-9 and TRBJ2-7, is DTGVSQNPRHKITKRGQNVTFRCDPISEHNRLYWYRQTLGQGPEFLTYFQNEAQLEKSRLLSDRFSAERPKGSFSTLEIQRTEQGDSAMYLCASSFYRAEANEQYFGPGTRLTVT.

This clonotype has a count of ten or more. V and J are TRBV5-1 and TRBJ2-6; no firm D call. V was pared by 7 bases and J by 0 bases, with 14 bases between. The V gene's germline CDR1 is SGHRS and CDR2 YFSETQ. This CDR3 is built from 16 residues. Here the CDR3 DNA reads TGCGCCAGCGGAACACAACCTATCTCTGGGGCCAACGTCCTGACTTTC. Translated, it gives CASGTQPISGANVLTF.

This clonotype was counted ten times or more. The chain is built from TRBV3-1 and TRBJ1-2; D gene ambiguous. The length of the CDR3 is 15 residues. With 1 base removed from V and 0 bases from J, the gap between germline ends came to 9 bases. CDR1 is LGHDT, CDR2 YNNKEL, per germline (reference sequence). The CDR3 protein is CASSQGFGANYGYTF. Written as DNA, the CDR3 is TGTGCCAGCAGCCAAGGGTTTGGGGCTAACTATGGCTACACCTTC.

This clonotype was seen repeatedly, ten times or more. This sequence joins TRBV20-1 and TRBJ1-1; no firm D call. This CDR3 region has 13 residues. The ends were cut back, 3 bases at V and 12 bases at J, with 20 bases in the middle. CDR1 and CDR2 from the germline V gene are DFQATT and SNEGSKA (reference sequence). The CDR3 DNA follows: TGCAGTGCTAGGATGAGCGGGCTGGAGAGAACTTTCTTT. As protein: CSARMSGLERTFF.

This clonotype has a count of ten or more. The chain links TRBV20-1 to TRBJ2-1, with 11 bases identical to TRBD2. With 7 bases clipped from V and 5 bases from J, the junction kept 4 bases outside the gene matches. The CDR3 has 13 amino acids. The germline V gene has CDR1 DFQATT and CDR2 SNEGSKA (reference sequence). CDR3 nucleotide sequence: TGCAGTGTTACGACTAGCGGGGACAATGAGCAGTTCTTC. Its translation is CSVTTSGDNEQFF.

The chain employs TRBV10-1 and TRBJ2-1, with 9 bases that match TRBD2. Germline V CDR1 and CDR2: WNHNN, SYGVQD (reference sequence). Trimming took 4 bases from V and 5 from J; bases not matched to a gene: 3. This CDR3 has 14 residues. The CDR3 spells CASSALAGDNEQFF. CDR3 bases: TGCGCCAGCAGTGCGTTAGCGGGGGACAATGAGCAGTTCTTC.

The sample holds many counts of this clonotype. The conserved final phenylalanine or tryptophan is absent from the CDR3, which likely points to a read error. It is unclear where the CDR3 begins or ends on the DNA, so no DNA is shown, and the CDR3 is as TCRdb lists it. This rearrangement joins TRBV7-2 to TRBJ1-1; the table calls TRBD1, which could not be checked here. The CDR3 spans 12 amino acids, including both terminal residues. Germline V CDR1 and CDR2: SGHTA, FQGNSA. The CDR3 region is CASSYRGQRQFY.

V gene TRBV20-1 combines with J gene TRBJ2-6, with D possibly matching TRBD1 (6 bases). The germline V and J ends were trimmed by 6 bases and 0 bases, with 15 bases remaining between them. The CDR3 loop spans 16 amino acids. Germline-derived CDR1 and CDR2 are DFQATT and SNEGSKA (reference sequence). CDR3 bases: TGCAGTGCCCCAACACAGGGATTCTCTGGGGCCAACGTCCTGACTTTC. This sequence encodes CSAPTQGFSGANVLTF.

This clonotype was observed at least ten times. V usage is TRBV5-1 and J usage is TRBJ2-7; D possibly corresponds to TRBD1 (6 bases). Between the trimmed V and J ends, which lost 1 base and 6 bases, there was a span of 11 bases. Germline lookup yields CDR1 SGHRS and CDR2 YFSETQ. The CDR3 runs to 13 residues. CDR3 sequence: CASSLNEGGEQYF. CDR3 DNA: TGCGCCAGCAGCTTGAACGAAGGGGGCGAGCAGTACTTC.

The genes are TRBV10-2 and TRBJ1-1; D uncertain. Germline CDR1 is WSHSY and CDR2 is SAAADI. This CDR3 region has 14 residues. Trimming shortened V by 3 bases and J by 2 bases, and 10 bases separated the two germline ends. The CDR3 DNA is TGCGCCAGCAGTGAACCAGGTCCTAACACTGAAGCTTTCTTT. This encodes CASSEPGPNTEAFF.